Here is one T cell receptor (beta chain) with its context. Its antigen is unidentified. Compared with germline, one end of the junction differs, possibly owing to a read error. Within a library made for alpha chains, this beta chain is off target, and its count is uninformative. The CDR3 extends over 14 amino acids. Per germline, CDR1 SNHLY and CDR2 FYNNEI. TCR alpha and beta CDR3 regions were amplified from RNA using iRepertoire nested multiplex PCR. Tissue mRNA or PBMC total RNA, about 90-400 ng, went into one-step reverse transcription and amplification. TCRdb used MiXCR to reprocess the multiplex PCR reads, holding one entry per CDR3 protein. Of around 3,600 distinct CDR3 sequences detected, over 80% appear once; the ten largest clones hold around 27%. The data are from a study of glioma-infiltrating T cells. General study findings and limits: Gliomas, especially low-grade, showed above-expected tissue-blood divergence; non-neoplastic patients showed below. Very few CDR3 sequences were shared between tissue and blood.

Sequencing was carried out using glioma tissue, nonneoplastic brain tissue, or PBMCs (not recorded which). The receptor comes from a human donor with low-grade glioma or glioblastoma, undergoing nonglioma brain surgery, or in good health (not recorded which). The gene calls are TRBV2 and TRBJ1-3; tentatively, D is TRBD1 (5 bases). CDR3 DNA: TGTGCCAGCAGTGAAACAGGCTCTGGAAACACCATATATTTC. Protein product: CASSETGSGNTIYF.